The 24 T cell receptor beta chains below come from one sample, sequenced in a study of T-cell memory formation after mild COVID-19. TCRdb called the 5' RACE reads again in MiXCR, with one record for every CDR3 protein. The table lists 580,000 or so distinct CDR3 sequences, 15% to 20% of them singletons. The specimen sequenced was PBMCs or a T cell subset sorted from them (not recorded which). Receptors originate from an adult woman who had mild COVID-19 (a few samples of this study predate the infection). Cell type and time point are not known.

Only a few counts were recorded for this clonotype. The chain carries TRBV9 and TRBJ2-3; D possibly uses TRBD1 or TRBD2 (5 bases each). The CDR3 has 14 amino acids. V lost 3 bases to trimming and J lost 2 bases, with 10 bases between them. Germline lookup yields CDR1 SGDLS and CDR2 YYNGEE. CDR3 residues: CASSDRGDTDTQYF. CDR3 nucleotides: TGTGCCAGCAGCGACCGAGGGGACACAGATACGCAGTATTTT.

The CDR3 nucleotides read TGTGCCATGGGACCCACAGATACGCAGTATTTT. Protein product: CAMGPTDTQYF. The chain employs TRBV10-3 and TRBJ2-3; either TRBD1 or TRBD2 may fit D (5 bases each). Germline CDR1 reads ENHRY; CDR2 reads SYGVKD. CDR3 size: 11 residues. Trimming pared 9 bases from V and 2 bases from J, leaving 6 bases between.

A few counts support this clonotype. The genes are TRBV7-9 and TRBJ2-1; D is possibly TRBD2 (6 bases). CDR1 SEHNR and CDR2 FQNEAQ come from the germline V gene (reference sequence). This CDR3 is built from 16 residues. V lost 1 base to trimming and J lost 6 bases, with 16 bases between them. The CDR3: CASSLELADIVNEQFF. CDR3 nucleotide sequence: TGTGCCAGCAGCTTAGAACTAGCTGATATAGTCAATGAGCAGTTCTTC.

This clonotype was seen ten or more times. The V gene is TRBV11-2, the J gene TRBJ2-2; 7 nucleotides match TRBD1. The V gene's germline CDR1 is SGHAT and CDR2 FQNNGV. J was trimmed by 4 bases and V by 5 bases; bases with no gene match: 7. This CDR3 contains 15 residues. The DNA of the CDR3 is TGTGCCAGCAGCGCCCGACAGGGCTCCACCGGGGAGCTGTTTTTT. Translating it yields CASSARQGSTGELFF.

This clonotype was found many times. This sequence joins TRBV4-3 and TRBJ2-1; 9 nucleotides match TRBD2. J was trimmed by 6 bases and V by 0 bases; bases with no gene match: 12. Germline CDR1 LGHNA, CDR2 YSLEER. This CDR3 is 18 amino acids long. In DNA form, the CDR3 reads TGCGCCAGCAGCCAAGAGGTGTTTCTAGCGGGAAGGAGCAATGAGCAGTTCTTC. Its translation: CASSQEVFLAGRSNEQFF.

The chain has TRBV15 and TRBJ2-3, with D perhaps being TRBD1 or TRBD2 (6 bases each). CDR3 length: 13 residues. Germline V CDR1 and CDR2: LNHNV, YYDKDF (reference sequence). V dropped 7 bases and J dropped 3 bases, with 11 bases sitting between them. The DNA of the CDR3 is TGTGCCACCACCCGGGGGCGGACAGATACGCAGTATTTT. As protein: CATTRGRTDTQYF.

V and J are TRBV6-6 and TRBJ1-1; D remains ambiguous. Germline loops: CDR1 MNHNY, CDR2 SVGAGI (reference sequence). This CDR3 has 12 amino acids. V was cut by 6 bases and J by 0 bases, with 5 bases left in between. In DNA form, the CDR3 reads TGTGCCAGCAGACAGCTGAACACTGAAGCTTTCTTT. It is translated as CASRQLNTEAFF.

This clonotype was counted at least ten times. J is TRBJ1-1 and V is TRBV12-5; D gene uncertain. Looked up from germline, CDR1 is LGHNT and CDR2 is FRNRAP. The CDR3 consists of 11 residues. V gave up 7 bases and J gave up 10 bases, with 13 bases separating them. The CDR3 loop reads CASALNFGAFF. The CDR3 bases are TGTGCTAGTGCCCTGAACTTTGGAGCTTTCTTT.

The chain links TRBV5-1 to TRBJ2-4; D gene uncertain. The CDR3 has 15 amino acids. The germline V gene encodes CDR1 SGHRS and CDR2 YFSETQ. Trimming shortened V by 5 bases and J by 5 bases, and 17 bases separated the two germline ends. CDR3 nucleotide sequence: TGCGCCAGCAGTACCTCGGGCCCCTGGGAAAACATTCAGTACTTC. It codes for CASSTSGPWENIQYF.

Concerning this clonotype itself: The junction shows a germline mismatch at one end, possibly a read error. The chain couples TRBV5-5 to TRBJ1-1, with D tentatively TRBD1 (5 bases). Germline CDR1 reads SGHKS; CDR2 reads YYEKEE (reference sequence). The CDR3 covers 18 residues. This CDR3 reads CASSLYGGNSAANTEAFF. In DNA form, the CDR3 reads TGTGCCAGCAGCTTGTACGGGGGAAACTCAGCCGCGAACACTGAGGCTTTCTTT.

In this sample, this clonotype turned up a few times. This sequence joins TRBV29-1 and TRBJ2-1; 10 positions agree with TRBD1. J was trimmed by 0 bases and V by 2 bases; bases with no gene match: 4. This CDR3 is built from 16 residues. From germline, CDR1 is SQVTM and CDR2 ANQGSEA. DNA of the CDR3: TGCAGCGTTGAAACCTGGACAGGGGGCTCCTACAATGAGCAGTTCTTC. This gives the protein CSVETWTGGSYNEQFF.

This clonotype showed up just once. This rearrangement joins TRBV4-3 to TRBJ2-3, with a weak D call TRBD2 (5 bases). There are 15 residues in the CDR3. CDR1 LGHNA and CDR2 YSLEER come from the germline V gene. V lost 0 bases and J lost 4, with 11 bases in between. The CDR3 DNA reads as TGCGCCAGCAGCCAAGAGGCTAGGCGGGCAGATACGCAGTATTTT. The encoded protein is CASSQEARRADTQYF.

DNA for the CDR3: TGTGCCAGTAGTATCATGAAGGGGACTGAAGCTTTCTTT. This translates into CASSIMKGTEAFF. This chain connects TRBV19 to TRBJ1-1; possible D gene TRBD1, 5 bases. Trimming removed 3 bases from V and 5 bases from J, with 10 bases in between. The germline gives CDR1 LNHDA, CDR2 SQIVND (reference sequence). The CDR3 consists of 13 residues.

V usage is TRBV27 and J usage is TRBJ1-1, with D unresolved. The CDR3 length is 14 residues. The V gene's germline CDR1 is MNHEY and CDR2 SMNVEV (reference sequence). The V end lost 7 bases, the J end lost 7 bases, and 19 bases lay between the germline ends. CDR3: CASKPVGGGYEAFF. Written as DNA, the CDR3 is TGTGCCAGCAAACCGGTCGGAGGCGGGTATGAAGCTTTCTTT.

This clonotype came up many times. The chain carries TRBV7-2 and TRBJ1-1; D uncertain. Germline CDR1 and CDR2: SGHTA and FQGNSA. Trimming pared 3 bases from V and 3 bases from J, leaving 8 bases between. This CDR3 spans 13 amino acids. CDR3 protein: CASSFRRDTEAFF. CDR3 coding DNA: TGTGCCAGCAGCTTTAGGAGGGACACTGAAGCTTTCTTT.

In this sample, this clonotype turned up many times. The chain couples TRBV25-1 to TRBJ1-2, with 7 bases fitting TRBD1. V gave up 4 bases and J gave up 3 bases; unmatched junction bases: 8. The CDR3 runs 15 residues. Germline V gene lookup returns CDR1 MGHDK and CDR2 SYGVNS. DNA for the CDR3: TGTGCCAGCAGTGCGTTCGAAGGGGGCTACTATGGCTACACCTTC. It is translated as CASSAFEGGYYGYTF.

The rearrangement joins TRBV5-1 to TRBJ1-1, with 11 nucleotides matching TRBD1. Per the germline V gene, CDR1 is SGHRS and CDR2 is YFSETQ. The CDR3 runs 15 residues. Losses at the gene ends were 4 bases for V and 7 bases for J; bases not matched to a gene: 9. CDR3 sequence (DNA): TGCGCCAGCAGCAAAGGGACAGGGGGTTTGGGTGAAGCTTTCTTT. Translation: CASSKGTGGLGEAFF.

This clonotype has just a few counts. V gene TRBV11-2 combines with J gene TRBJ2-7, with TRBD1 matching 11 bases. The CDR3 has 15 residues. CDR1 is SGHAT and CDR2 is FQNNGV in the germline V gene. Germline trimming cut 3 bases from V and 4 bases from J; bases unmatched to any gene: 5. CDR3 nucleotide sequence: TGTGCCAGCAGCTTCCCCGGGACAGGGGGGTACGAGCAGTACTTC. As protein: CASSFPGTGGYEQYF.

The chain uses TRBV19 and TRBJ2-1; 8 positions match TRBD2. CDR3 length equals 16 residues. The germline gives CDR1 LNHDA, CDR2 SQIVND (reference sequence). The junction had 14 bases not matched to a gene; V was cut back by 5 bases and J by 8 bases. CDR3 sequence: CASSPPAAGGIDEQFF. The CDR3 DNA is TGTGCCAGTAGTCCCCCGGCTGCGGGAGGAATAGATGAGCAGTTCTTC.

This clonotype was seen only a few times. The chain joins TRBV14 to TRBJ1-6; D is unresolved. Deletions cut 4 bases from V and 2 bases from J, with 6 bases between. This CDR3 comprises 14 residues. The V gene's germline CDR1 is SGHDN and CDR2 FVKESK. The CDR3 loop is CASSRETYNSPLHF. CDR3 nucleotide sequence: TGTGCCAGCAGCCGGGAAACCTATAATTCACCCCTCCACTTT. Drawing the rest from reference TRBV14 and TRBJ1-6, the complete variable domain is EAGVTQFPSHSVIEKGQTVTLRCDPISGHDNLYWYRRVMGKEIKFLLHFVKESKQDESGMPNNRFLAERTGGTYSTLKVQPAELEDSGVYFCASSRETYNSPLHFGNGTRLTVT.

In its sample, this clonotype was seen many times. The chain links TRBV25-1 to TRBJ1-1; D possibly corresponds to TRBD1 (6 bases). CDR3 size: 15 residues. Germline loops: CDR1 MGHDK, CDR2 SYGVNS. V was pared by 7 bases and J by 3 bases, with 18 bases between. The CDR3 bases are TGTGCCAGCAAACGAGACACGGACAGATACACTGAAGCTTTCTTT. It codes for CASKRDTDRYTEAFF.

This clonotype showed up just a few times. The V and J genes are TRBV5-1 and TRBJ2-5, with D possibly TRBD2 on 5 matching bases. Trimming cost V 4 bases and J 4 bases, with 20 bases left between them. The CDR3 length is 16 residues. Germline V CDR1 and CDR2: SGHRS, YFSETQ. In nucleotides, the CDR3 is TGCGCCAGCAGCCTCGGTGCGGCGGGTCGTTTAGAGACCCAGTACTTC. Translation gives CASSLGAAGRLETQYF.

This clonotype was found many times. The genes are TRBV5-1 and TRBJ2-1; D not certain. CDR3 length equals 15 residues. V lost 4 bases and J 0 bases, leaving 11 bases between the germline ends. The germline CDR1 and CDR2 sequences are SGHRS and YFSETQ. The CDR3 DNA reads as TGCGCCAGCAGCGTCGCTGATGCCTCCTACAATGAGCAGTTCTTC. Translation: CASSVADASYNEQFF.

This clonotype has only a few counts. The chain is built from TRBV5-1 and TRBJ2-5, with TRBD2 identical over 11 bases. Trimming removed 3 bases from V and 2 bases from J; junction bases left unmatched: 6. Germline CDR1 SGHRS, CDR2 YFSETQ. The CDR3 is 16 residues long. CDR3 sequence reads: CASSSLAGGGQETQYF. Here the CDR3 DNA reads TGCGCCAGCAGCTCCCTAGCGGGGGGTGGGCAAGAGACCCAGTACTTC.